This T cell receptor (beta chain) was observed in a study of blood T cell repertoires in COVID-19. Study overall: The United States, Italy and Spain supplied acute and convalescent COVID-19 samples. In each case, the material was cDNA or gDNA derived from T cells, B-cell-depleted T cells, or PBMCs.

Per the study methods: Reference gene primer amplification gave estimated nucleated cell counts. Here immunoSEQ multiplex PCR was the method, and the copy in TCRdb shows in-frame clones only, minus some. Clone size and V and J calls were adopted from that table, with D and trimming inferred from the DNA. The sample holds over 200,000 clones; approximately 90% are singletons and the top ten take just under 1%. With 5 bases removed from V and 0 bases from J, the gap between germline ends came to 14 bases. Germline V lookup: CDR1 SEHNR, CDR2 FQNEAQ (reference sequence). The CDR3 has 16 amino acids. The clonotype originates from a woman between 35 and 50 years old who had recovered from COVID-19. The sample taken for sequencing was peripheral blood. The gene calls are TRBV7-9 and TRBJ2-1, with D perhaps TRBD2 (5 bases). CDR3: CASSPTAGGSYNEQFF. Here the CDR3 DNA reads TGTGCCAGCAGCCCAACGGCGGGTGGCTCCTACAATGAGCAGTTCTTC. Full variable domain (rest looked up from reference TRBV7-9 and TRBJ2-1): DTGVSQNPRHKITKRGQNVTFRCDPISEHNRLYWYRQTLGQGPEFLTYFQNEAQLEKSRLLSDRFSAERPKGSFSTLEIQRTEQGDSAMYLCASSPTAGGSYNEQFFGPGTRLTVL.